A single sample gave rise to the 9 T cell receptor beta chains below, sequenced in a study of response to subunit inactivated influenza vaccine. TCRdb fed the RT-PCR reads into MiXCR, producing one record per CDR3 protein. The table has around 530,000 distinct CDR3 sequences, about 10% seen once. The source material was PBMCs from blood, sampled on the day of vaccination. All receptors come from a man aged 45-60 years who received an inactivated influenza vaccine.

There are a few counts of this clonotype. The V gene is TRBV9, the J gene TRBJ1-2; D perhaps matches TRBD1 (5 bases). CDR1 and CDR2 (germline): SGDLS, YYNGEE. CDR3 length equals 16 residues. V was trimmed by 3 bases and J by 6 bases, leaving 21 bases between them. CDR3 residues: CASSAHLSEGYNGYTF. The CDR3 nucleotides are TGTGCCAGCAGCGCTCACCTCTCGGAGGGGTACAATGGCTACACCTTC.

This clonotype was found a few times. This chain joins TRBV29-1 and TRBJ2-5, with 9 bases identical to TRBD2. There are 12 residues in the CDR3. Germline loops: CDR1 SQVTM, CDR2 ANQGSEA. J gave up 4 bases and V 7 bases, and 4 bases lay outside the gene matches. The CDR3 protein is CSGQTSGETQYF. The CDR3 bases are TGCAGCGGACAGACTAGCGGAGAGACCCAGTACTTC.

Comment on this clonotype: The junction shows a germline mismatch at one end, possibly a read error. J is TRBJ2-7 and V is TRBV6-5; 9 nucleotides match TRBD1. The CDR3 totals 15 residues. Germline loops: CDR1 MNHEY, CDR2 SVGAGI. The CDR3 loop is CASSDSGTGRREQYF. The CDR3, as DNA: TGTGCCAGCAGTGACTCCGGGACAGGGAGGCGCGAGCAGTACTTC.

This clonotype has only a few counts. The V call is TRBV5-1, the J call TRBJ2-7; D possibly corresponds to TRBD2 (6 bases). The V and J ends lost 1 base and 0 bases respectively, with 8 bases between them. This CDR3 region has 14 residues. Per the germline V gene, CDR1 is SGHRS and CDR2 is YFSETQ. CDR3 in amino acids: CASSLSSASYEQYF. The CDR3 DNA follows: TGCGCCAGCAGCTTGTCTAGCGCCTCCTACGAGCAGTACTTC.

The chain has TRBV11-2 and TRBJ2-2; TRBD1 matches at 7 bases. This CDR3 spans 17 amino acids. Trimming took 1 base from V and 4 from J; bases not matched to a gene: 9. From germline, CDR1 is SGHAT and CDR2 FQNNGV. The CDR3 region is CASSLGLRGGVTGELFF. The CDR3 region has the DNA TGTGCCAGCAGCTTAGGACTAAGAGGGGGCGTCACCGGGGAGCTGTTTTTT.

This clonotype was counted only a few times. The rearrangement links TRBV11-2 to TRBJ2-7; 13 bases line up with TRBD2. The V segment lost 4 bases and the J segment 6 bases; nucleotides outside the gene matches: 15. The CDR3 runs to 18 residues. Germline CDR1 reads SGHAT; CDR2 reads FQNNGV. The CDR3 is CASSWAGTSGALASEQYF. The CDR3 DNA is TGTGCCAGCAGCTGGGCCGGGACTAGCGGGGCCCTAGCCTCCGAGCAGTACTTC.

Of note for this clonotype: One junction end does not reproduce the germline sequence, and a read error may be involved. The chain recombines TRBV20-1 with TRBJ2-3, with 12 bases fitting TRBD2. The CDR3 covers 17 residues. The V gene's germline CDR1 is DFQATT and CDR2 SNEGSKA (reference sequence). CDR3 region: CCARVLAGGSIPDTQYF. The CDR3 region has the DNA TGCTGTGCTAGAGTCCTAGCGGGAGGGAGTATCCCAGATACGCAGTATTTT.

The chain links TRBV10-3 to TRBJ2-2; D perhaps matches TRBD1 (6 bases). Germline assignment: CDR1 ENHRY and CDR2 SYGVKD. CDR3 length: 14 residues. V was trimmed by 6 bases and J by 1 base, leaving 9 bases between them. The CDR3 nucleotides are TGTGCCATCAGGATACAGGGGAACACCGGGGAGCTGTTTTTT. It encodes CAIRIQGNTGELFF.

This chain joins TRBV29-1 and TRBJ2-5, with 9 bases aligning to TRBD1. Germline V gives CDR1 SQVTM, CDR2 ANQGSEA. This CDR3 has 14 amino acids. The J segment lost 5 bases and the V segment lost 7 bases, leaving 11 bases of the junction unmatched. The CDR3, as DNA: TGCAGCGGAGGGACAGGGAACTTTCGGGAGACCCAGTACTTC. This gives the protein CSGGTGNFRETQYF.